This TCR beta chain was obtained from a study of identifying expanded T cells in peripheral blood. Whole-study findings and limits: About 1.3 clones differed between technical replicates, versus around 15 and 18 over time. Approximately 2-week clone count variance significantly increased as total template count grew.

Clones were sequenced by immunoSEQ multiplex PCR, and TCRdb holds only the in-frame ones, with some missing. The table has around 60,000 clones, about 83% seen once. No infections or other immune events were documented during collection. To note about this clone: Its antigen is unidentified.

Germline CDR1 SGHRS, CDR2 YFSETQ. The CDR3 totals 13 residues. Trimming stripped 6 bases from V and 5 bases from J, with 13 bases between. V usage is TRBV5-1 and J usage is TRBJ2-3; perhaps TRBD2 as D (5 bases). The clonotype was recovered from a person aged 18 to 70 in good health. The sequenced sample consisted of blood. The CDR3 reads CASTTGSLDTQYF. In nucleotides, the CDR3 is TGCGCCAGCACCACGGGGAGCTTAGATACGCAGTATTTT. Full variable domain (rest looked up from reference TRBV5-1 and TRBJ2-3): KAGVTQTPRYLIKTRGQQVTLSCSPISGHRSVSWYQQTPGQGLQFLFEYFSETQRNKGNFPGRFSGRQFSNSRSEMNVSTLELGDSALYLCASTTGSLDTQYFGPGTRLTVL.